These 26 T cell receptor beta chains were all obtained from the same sample, sequenced in a study of shared clonotypes between healthy human individuals. Naive CD8 populations comprised CD45RO-negative cells positively selected for CCR7, excluding terminally differentiated effector memory CD45RA+ cells. Libraries were prepared by immunoSEQ multiplex PCR; TCRdb keeps only in-frame clonotypes and omits some of them. The sample lists roughly 770,000 clones; 90% to 98% were seen once. The source material was naive CD8+ T cells sorted from blood. The source is a man aged 30 to 45 in good health.

The rearrangement joins TRBV15 to TRBJ2-5, with D possibly TRBD1 on 6 matching bases. Germline CDR1 reads LNHNV; CDR2 reads YYDKDF (reference sequence). CDR3 length: 14 amino acids. V lost 8 bases, J lost 7 bases, and 20 bases lay in between. Here the CDR3 reads CATSATGAIWTQYF. CDR3 sequence (DNA): TGTGCCACCTCCGCGACAGGAGCGATTTGGACCCAGTACTTC.

The chain links TRBV7-9 to TRBJ2-7; 7 bases line up with TRBD1. Germline V gene lookup returns CDR1 SEHNR and CDR2 FQNEAQ (reference sequence). The CDR3 spans 15 residues. Trimming removed 4 bases from V and 1 base from J; junction bases left unmatched: 7. CDR3 bases: TGTGCCAGCAGCTACTCCGGGACAGAGTCCTACGAGCAGTACTTC. This sequence encodes CASSYSGTESYEQYF.

The chain couples TRBV19 to TRBJ1-4; D is possibly TRBD1 (6 bases). Germline CDR1 is LNHDA and CDR2 is SQIVND (reference sequence). The CDR3 is 14 residues long. The ends were cut back, 6 bases at V and 5 bases at J, with 13 bases in the middle. CDR3 sequence reads: CASSPDRANEKLFF. CDR3 bases: TGTGCCAGTAGCCCGGACAGAGCAAATGAAAAACTGTTTTTT. Full variable domain (missing parts from reference TRBV19 and TRBJ1-4): DGGITQSPKYLFRKEGQNVTLSCEQNLNHDAMYWYRQDPGQGLRLIYYSQIVNDFQKGDIAEGYSVSREKKESFPLTVTSAQKNPTAFYLCASSPDRANEKLFFGSGTQLSVL.

This chain joins TRBV7-9 and TRBJ1-4; no clear D gene. The CDR3 totals 15 residues. Trimming left V 1 base short and J 8 bases short, with 14 bases between. Germline V gene data show CDR1 as SEHNR and CDR2 as FQNEAQ (reference sequence). CDR3 sequence (DNA): TGTGCCAGCAGCTTAGTGGACTCAGGCGTAGAAAAACTGTTTTTT. Its protein product is CASSLVDSGVEKLFF.

The V gene is TRBV7-6, the J gene TRBJ2-1; 8 bases agree with TRBD1. The CDR3 runs 14 residues. In germline, CDR1 is SGHVS, CDR2 FNYEAQ. J lost 9 bases, V lost 3 bases, and 7 bases had no gene match. The CDR3 DNA reads as TGTGCCAGCAGCTTCAGACAGGGGAGTACTGAGCAGTTCTTC. Its translation: CASSFRQGSTEQFF.

The chain combines TRBV9 with TRBJ1-2; TRBD1 agrees at 9 bases. Germline CDR1 is SGDLS and CDR2 is YYNGEE. The V segment lost 4 bases and the J segment 1 base; nucleotides outside the gene matches: 5. This CDR3 has 15 amino acids. CDR3: CASSLGTGSNYGYTF. The CDR3 bases are TGTGCCAGCAGCCTCGGGACAGGGAGTAACTATGGCTACACCTTC.

The chain carries TRBV7-9 and TRBJ1-4; D remains unclear. Between the trimmed V and J ends, which lost 1 base and 5 bases, there was a span of 8 bases. Germline assignment: CDR1 SEHNR and CDR2 FQNEAQ (reference sequence). This CDR3 is built from 14 residues. The CDR3 spells CASSLVPSNEKLFF. The CDR3 nucleotides read TGTGCCAGCAGCTTAGTTCCCAGCAATGAAAAACTGTTTTTT.

The CDR3 nucleotides are TGCGCCAGCAGCCAATCCACAGGTTCCTCCTACGAGCAGTACTTC. Its translation is CASSQSTGSSYEQYF. The chain uses TRBV4-1 and TRBJ2-7; tentative D call: TRBD1 (5 bases). Per the germline V gene, CDR1 is MGHRA and CDR2 is YSYEKL. Trimming removed 2 bases from V and 0 bases from J, with 11 bases in between. This CDR3 spans 15 amino acids.

For this clone: Other DNA sequences in this specimen translate into the identical CDR3. The chain couples TRBV28 to TRBJ1-5; TRBD1 is a possible D gene (5 bases). Germline V lookup: CDR1 MDHEN, CDR2 SYDVKM. Trimming shortened V by 5 bases and J by 4 bases, and 12 bases separated the two germline ends. The CDR3 has 14 residues. The CDR3: CASSPVDSNQPQHF. DNA for the CDR3: TGTGCCAGCAGTCCGGTCGACAGTAATCAGCCCCAGCATTTT.

The chain employs TRBV6-1 and TRBJ2-7, with 7 bases that match TRBD2. The ends lost 11 bases at V and 0 bases at J; junction bases unmatched: 10. Germline-derived CDR1 and CDR2 are MNHNS and SASEGT. The CDR3 has 14 residues. CDR3 coding DNA: TGTGCCTCCGTGTGGTGGGAGGGCTCCTACGAGCAGTACTTC. Translating it yields CASVWWEGSYEQYF.

The V and J genes are TRBV28 and TRBJ2-2; TRBD2 matches at 8 bases. Germline CDR1 and CDR2: MDHEN and SYDVKM. The CDR3 contains 18 residues. Unmatched junction bases numbered 14, after V lost 4 bases and J lost 4 bases. The CDR3 DNA sequence: TGTGCCAGCAGTTCATATAGAGTAGTAGCGGGGAGCACCGGGGAGCTGTTTTTT. This gives the protein CASSSYRVVAGSTGELFF. Supplemented by reference TRBV28 and TRBJ2-2, the full variable domain reads DVKVTQSSRYLVKRTGEKVFLECVQDMDHENMFWYRQDPGLGLRLIYFSYDVKMKEKGDIPEGYSVSREKKERFSLILESASTNQTSMYLCASSSYRVVAGSTGELFFGEGSRLTVL.

This chain's CDR3 is CASSFISTDTQYF. The CDR3 coding sequence is TGCGCCAGCAGCTTTATTAGCACAGATACGCAGTATTTT. This rearrangement joins TRBV5-1 to TRBJ2-3; D not certain. This CDR3 spans 13 amino acids. The V end lost 2 bases, the J end lost 0 bases, and 4 bases lay between the germline ends. The germline V gene encodes CDR1 SGHRS and CDR2 YFSETQ.

The genes are TRBV7-2 and TRBJ2-7; possibly TRBD1 or TRBD2 for D (5 bases each). Germline assignment: CDR1 SGHTA and CDR2 FQGNSA. The CDR3 contains 14 residues. Trimming took 5 bases from V and 4 from J, leaving 15 bases between them. The CDR3 coding sequence is TGTGCCAGCAGCCCGGGACCTGTTTCGTACGAGCAGTACTTC. Its protein product is CASSPGPVSYEQYF. Looking up the rest from reference TRBV7-2 and TRBJ2-7 gives the full variable domain: GAGVSQSPSNKVTEKGKDVELRCDPISGHTALYWYRQSLGQGLEFLIYFQGNSAPDKSGLPSDRFSAERTGGSVSTLTIQRTQQEDSAVYLCASSPGPVSYEQYFGPGTRLTVT.

Concerning this clone itself: The sample holds other DNA sequences that translate to the same CDR3. The chain joins TRBV19 to TRBJ2-1; 9 bases fit TRBD2. Trimming removed 4 bases from V and 1 base from J; junction bases left unmatched: 2. This CDR3 has 15 residues. Germline loops: CDR1 LNHDA, CDR2 SQIVND (reference sequence). The CDR3 reads CASSSSGSSYNEQFF. As DNA, the CDR3 is TGTGCCAGTAGTAGTAGCGGGAGTTCCTACAATGAGCAGTTCTTC.

The chain combines TRBV7-2 with TRBJ2-2; D may correspond to TRBD1 or TRBD2 (5 bases each). V lost 3 bases and J 6 bases, leaving 17 bases between the germline ends. CDR1 is SGHTA, CDR2 FQGNSA, per germline. This CDR3 has 16 amino acids. The CDR3 region is CASSLYEGRPPGELFF. DNA for the CDR3: TGTGCCAGCAGCTTGTATGAGGGACGGCCGCCCGGGGAGCTGTTTTTT.

The chain employs TRBV29-1 and TRBJ2-5; TRBD1 might be the D (6 bases). CDR3 length: 14 amino acids. Trimming stripped 3 bases from V and 3 bases from J, with 14 bases between. Per the germline V gene, CDR1 is SQVTM and CDR2 is ANQGSEA. The CDR3 sequence: CSVEVGTTKETQYF. The CDR3 DNA reads as TGCAGCGTTGAGGTCGGGACAACCAAAGAGACCCAGTACTTC.

V and J are TRBV27 and TRBJ2-7; D is uncertain. Deletions cut 1 base from V and 1 base from J, with 11 bases between. This CDR3 contains 15 residues. Per the germline V gene, CDR1 is MNHEY and CDR2 is SMNVEV (reference sequence). The chain's CDR3 is CASSLFPGRSYEQYF. The CDR3 nucleotides read TGTGCCAGCAGTTTATTTCCCGGGCGATCCTACGAGCAGTACTTC.

This clone has more than one count but fewer than ten. The CDR3 nucleotides are TGTGCCAGCAGCGAATCGGTTGCGGGAGCCTACGAGCAGTACTTC. It translates to CASSESVAGAYEQYF. The J gene is TRBJ2-7, the V gene TRBV7-9; 7 bases are shared with TRBD2. The CDR3 sequence is 15 residues long. Germline-derived CDR1 and CDR2 are SEHNR and FQNEAQ (reference sequence). V dropped 5 bases and J dropped 2; count of bases not matched to a gene: 9.

The V call is TRBV19, the J call TRBJ2-7; the D is unclear. V lost 0 bases to trimming and J lost 5 bases, with 8 bases between them. CDR3 length: 13 amino acids. Germline V gene data show CDR1 as LNHDA and CDR2 as SQIVND (reference sequence). The CDR3 DNA follows: TGTGCCAGTAGTATAGAACCTCCCAACGAGCAGTACTTC. This gives the protein CASSIEPPNEQYF.

This CDR3 reads CAVSFGYNEQFF. The CDR3 DNA sequence: TGTGCCGTCAGCTTCGGCTACAATGAGCAGTTCTTC. The rearrangement uses TRBV19 and TRBJ2-1; D not certain. There are 12 residues in the CDR3. The V end was cut by 11 bases, the J end by 3 bases, with 11 bases between. Germline V gene lookup returns CDR1 LNHDA and CDR2 SQIVND (reference sequence).

V is TRBV7-2 and J is TRBJ2-7, with D perhaps matching TRBD1 (5 bases). This CDR3 region has 16 residues. V was pared by 3 bases and J by 5 bases, with 20 bases between. Germline V gives CDR1 SGHTA, CDR2 FQGNSA. The CDR3 DNA follows: TGTGCCAGCAGCTTTTGGATGTCAGGGTTTACCGACGAGCAGTACTTC. Amino acid sequence: CASSFWMSGFTDEQYF.

This rearrangement joins TRBV7-7 to TRBJ2-1, with no clear D. Germline V gene sequence: CDR1 SSHAT, CDR2 FNYEAQ (reference sequence). The CDR3 runs 15 residues. The V and J ends lost 2 bases and 0 bases respectively, with 8 bases between them. The CDR3 protein is CASSLSGSSYNEQFF. The DNA of the CDR3 is TGTGCCAGCAGCTTATCAGGAAGCTCCTACAATGAGCAGTTCTTC.

CDR3: CASIQRGYSYEQYF. The CDR3 nucleotides are TGTGCCAGCATACAGCGGGGGTACTCCTACGAGCAGTACTTC. The chain is built from TRBV28 and TRBJ2-7, with TRBD2 matching over 8 bases. After removal of 7 bases from V and 0 bases from J, the junction contained 5 bases not matched to a gene. Germline values: CDR1 MDHEN, CDR2 SYDVKM. The CDR3 totals 14 residues.

The rearrangement joins TRBV29-1 to TRBJ2-3; D is ambiguous. The CDR3 totals 13 residues. With 4 bases removed from V and 0 bases from J, the gap between germline ends came to 8 bases. Germline loops: CDR1 SQVTM, CDR2 ANQGSEA. CDR3 sequence: CSVVPTSTDTQYF. The CDR3 nucleotides are TGCAGCGTTGTCCCCACTAGCACAGATACGCAGTATTTT.

This clone was recorded many times. This CDR3 is also generated by other DNA sequences in the sample. This sequence joins TRBV29-1 and TRBJ1-5; no firm D call. Germline lookup yields CDR1 SQVTM and CDR2 ANQGSEA. V lost 6 bases and J lost 3, with 12 bases in between. The CDR3 sequence is 13 residues long. The CDR3: CSVRDNHNQPQHF. CDR3 sequence (DNA): TGCAGCGTACGTGACAATCACAATCAGCCCCAGCATTTT.

The gene calls are TRBV5-1 and TRBJ2-6; perhaps TRBD2 as D (5 bases). The CDR3 contains 15 residues. CDR1 is SGHRS, CDR2 YFSETQ, per germline. V lost 3 bases to trimming and J lost 1 base, with 8 bases between them. CDR3 loop: CASSWGESGANVLTF. The CDR3 region has the DNA TGCGCCAGCAGCTGGGGAGAGTCTGGGGCCAACGTCCTGACTTTC.